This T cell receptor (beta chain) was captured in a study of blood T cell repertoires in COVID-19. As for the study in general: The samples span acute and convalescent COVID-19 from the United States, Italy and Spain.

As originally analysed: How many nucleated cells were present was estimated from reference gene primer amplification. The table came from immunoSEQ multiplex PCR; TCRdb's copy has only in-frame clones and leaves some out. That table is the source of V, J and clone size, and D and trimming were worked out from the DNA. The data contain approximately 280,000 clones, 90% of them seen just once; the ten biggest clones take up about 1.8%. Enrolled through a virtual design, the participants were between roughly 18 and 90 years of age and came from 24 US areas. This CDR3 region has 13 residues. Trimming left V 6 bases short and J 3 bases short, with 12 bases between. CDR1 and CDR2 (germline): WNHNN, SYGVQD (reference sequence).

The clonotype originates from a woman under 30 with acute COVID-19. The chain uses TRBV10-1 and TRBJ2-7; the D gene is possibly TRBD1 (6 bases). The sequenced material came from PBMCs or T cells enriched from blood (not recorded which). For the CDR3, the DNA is TGCGCCAGCAGCCGGGACACCGGCTACGAGCAGTACTTC. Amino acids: CASSRDTGYEQYF.